A selection of T cell receptor beta chains follows, all from one sample in a study of Ad26.COV2.S vaccination and SARS-CoV-2 variants. The assay was immunoSEQ multiplex PCR, and TCRdb's table has in-frame clones only and misses some. The sample includes 200,000 to 250,000 clones, roughly 90% of them seen just once. The specimen was peripheral blood, collected in a trial of Ad26.COV2.S vaccine versus placebo. The receptors stem from a person between 18 and 65 years old who received the Ad26.COV2.S COVID-19 vaccine or a placebo. Both conserved end residues are part of each CDR3. Fields, in order: V gene, clone size, J gene, CDR3 protein. A row's size may be missing; if present it is once, few, many or a size class.

v_call: TRBV7-2; clone_size: .; j_call: TRBJ1-3; cdr3_aa: CASSLAAGSGNTIYF
v_call: TRBV5-6; clone_size: once; j_call: TRBJ1-3; cdr3_aa: CASSLLGGGNTIYF
v_call: TRBV6-5; clone_size: .; j_call: TRBJ2-3; cdr3_aa: CASSYSSGTDTQYF
v_call: TRBV3-1/TRBV3-2; clone_size: .; j_call: TRBJ1-3; cdr3_aa: CASSQGASSGNTIYF
v_call: TRBV2; clone_size: .; j_call: TRBJ2-3; cdr3_aa: CASKSGGEDTQYF
v_call: TRBV28; clone_size: .; j_call: TRBJ1-5; cdr3_aa: CASRGTRSNQPQHF
v_call: TRBV6-5; clone_size: once; j_call: TRBJ2-1; cdr3_aa: CASSVWWNEQFF
v_call: TRBV5-4; clone_size: .; j_call: TRBJ1-4; cdr3_aa: CASSGTGKGLGEKLFF
v_call: TRBV28; clone_size: .; j_call: TRBJ2-7; cdr3_aa: CASSPLGGGAAYEQYF
v_call: TRBV19; clone_size: .; j_call: TRBJ2-7; cdr3_aa: CASRPQGKDYEQYF
v_call: TRBV19; clone_size: once; j_call: TRBJ2-7; cdr3_aa: CASSIVEPGPSRPYEQYF
v_call: TRBV5-1; clone_size: .; j_call: TRBJ2-1; cdr3_aa: CASSVTPLAGAQSSYNEQFF
v_call: TRBV2; clone_size: .; j_call: TRBJ2-7; cdr3_aa: CASSPDRVSYEQYF
v_call: TRBV29-1; clone_size: .; j_call: TRBJ1-1; cdr3_aa: CSVARANTEAFF
v_call: TRBV6-2/TRBV6-3; clone_size: .; j_call: TRBJ2-3; cdr3_aa: CASSYSKLADATDTQYF
v_call: TRBV11-2; clone_size: .; j_call: TRBJ2-3; cdr3_aa: CASSDLLEGVTDTQYF
v_call: TRBV15; clone_size: .; j_call: TRBJ2-7; cdr3_aa: CATPGQGLPYEQYF
v_call: TRBV28; clone_size: .; j_call: TRBJ2-5; cdr3_aa: CASSIPDGGDKETQYF
v_call: TRBV3-1/TRBV3-2; clone_size: .; j_call: TRBJ1-1; cdr3_aa: CASRPAGMNTEAFF
v_call: TRBV6-5; clone_size: once; j_call: TRBJ1-5; cdr3_aa: CASTSGNQPQHF
v_call: TRBV9; clone_size: .; j_call: TRBJ2-3; cdr3_aa: CASSAAGGGNTQYF
v_call: TRBV2; clone_size: .; j_call: TRBJ2-7; cdr3_aa: CASSESQTYEQYF
v_call: TRBV11-2; clone_size: once; j_call: TRBJ2-6; cdr3_aa: CASSPGGAPGANVLTF
v_call: TRBV6-4; clone_size: .; j_call: TRBJ2-1; cdr3_aa: CASSEDRYNEQFF
v_call: TRBV7-2; clone_size: .; j_call: TRBJ2-5; cdr3_aa: CASVYREETQYF
v_call: TRBV7-2; clone_size: .; j_call: TRBJ1-5; cdr3_aa: CASSLESGRTQPQHF
v_call: TRBV29-1; clone_size: .; j_call: TRBJ2-7; cdr3_aa: CSVPPEGQILLSYEQYF
v_call: TRBV3-1/TRBV3-2; clone_size: .; j_call: TRBJ2-5; cdr3_aa: CASSQVSPRGGAGETQYF
v_call: TRBV28; clone_size: .; j_call: TRBJ1-1; cdr3_aa: CASSLDGYTEAFF
v_call: TRBV29-1; clone_size: .; j_call: TRBJ2-3; cdr3_aa: CSVEEGNGDTQYF
v_call: TRBV10-2; clone_size: .; j_call: TRBJ1-5; cdr3_aa: CASSGAESSNQPQHF
v_call: TRBV29-1; clone_size: .; j_call: TRBJ1-2; cdr3_aa: CSVFTGGLYGYTF
v_call: TRBV5-1; clone_size: .; j_call: TRBJ2-1; cdr3_aa: CASSLAVNEQFF
v_call: TRBV4-2; clone_size: .; j_call: TRBJ2-3; cdr3_aa: CASSQDHFRDTQYF
v_call: TRBV28; clone_size: .; j_call: TRBJ2-1; cdr3_aa: CASRVGGRAAEQFF
v_call: TRBV6-5; clone_size: .; j_call: TRBJ1-1; cdr3_aa: CASSTREGRDTEAFF
v_call: TRBV24-1; clone_size: .; j_call: TRBJ2-7; cdr3_aa: CATSDPGTGDREQYF
v_call: TRBV28; clone_size: few; j_call: TRBJ2-2; cdr3_aa: CASSLRPNTGELFF
v_call: TRBV11-3; clone_size: .; j_call: TRBJ1-2; cdr3_aa: CASRSRRVGYTF
v_call: TRBV4-2; clone_size: .; j_call: TRBJ2-1; cdr3_aa: CASSPLLAGDYNEQFF
v_call: TRBV6-5; clone_size: .; j_call: TRBJ1-1; cdr3_aa: CASSYSGVGGNTEAFF
v_call: TRBV6-6; clone_size: .; j_call: TRBJ1-5; cdr3_aa: CASSPTGAGSSNQPQHF
v_call: TRBV28; clone_size: .; j_call: TRBJ1-6; cdr3_aa: CASSPPGHLNSPLHF
v_call: TRBV5-4; clone_size: .; j_call: TRBJ2-7; cdr3_aa: CASSLEASGIGEQYF
v_call: TRBV7-2; clone_size: .; j_call: TRBJ1-5; cdr3_aa: CASSLTGTHSNQPQHF
v_call: TRBV4-1; clone_size: .; j_call: TRBJ2-3; cdr3_aa: CASSQLTDTQYF
v_call: TRBV28; clone_size: .; j_call: TRBJ2-7; cdr3_aa: CASSAGGWLASPSYEQYF
v_call: TRBV18; clone_size: .; j_call: TRBJ1-2; cdr3_aa: CASSPLPEGNYGYTF
v_call: TRBV19; clone_size: .; j_call: TRBJ1-5; cdr3_aa: CASTRSGSQHF
v_call: TRBV10-3; clone_size: few; j_call: TRBJ2-3; cdr3_aa: CAISPAGADTQYF
v_call: TRBV7-9; clone_size: .; j_call: TRBJ1-6; cdr3_aa: CASSLDRGNSPLHF
v_call: TRBV7-9; clone_size: .; j_call: TRBJ1-1; cdr3_aa: CASSQGTEAFF